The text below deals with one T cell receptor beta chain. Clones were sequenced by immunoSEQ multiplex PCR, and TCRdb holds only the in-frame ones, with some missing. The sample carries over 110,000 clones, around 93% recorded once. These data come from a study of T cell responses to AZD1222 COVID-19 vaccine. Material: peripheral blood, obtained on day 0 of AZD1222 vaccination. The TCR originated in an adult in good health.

The CDR3 reads CASSRDRVRAGGHTGELFF. In DNA, the CDR3 is TGTGCCAGCAGCCGCGATCGCGTCAGAGCGGGAGGACACACCGGGGAGCTGTTTTTT. The chain links TRBV3-1 (or the pseudogene TRBV3-2) to TRBJ2-2, with 9 bases matching TRBD2. This CDR3 has 19 amino acids. From germline, CDR1 is LGHDT and CDR2 YNNKEL (reference sequence). The J segment lost 3 bases and the V segment lost 4 bases, leaving 15 bases of the junction unmatched.